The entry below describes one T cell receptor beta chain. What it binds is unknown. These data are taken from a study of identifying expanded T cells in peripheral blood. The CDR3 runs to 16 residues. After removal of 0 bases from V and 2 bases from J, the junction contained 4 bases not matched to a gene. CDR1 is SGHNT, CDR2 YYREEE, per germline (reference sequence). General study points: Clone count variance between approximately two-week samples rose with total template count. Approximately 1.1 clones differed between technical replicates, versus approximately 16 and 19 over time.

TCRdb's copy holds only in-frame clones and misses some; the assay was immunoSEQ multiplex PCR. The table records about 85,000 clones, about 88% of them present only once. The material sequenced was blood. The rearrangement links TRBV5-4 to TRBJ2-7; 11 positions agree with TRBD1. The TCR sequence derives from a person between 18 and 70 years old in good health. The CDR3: CASSLGDRGGTYEQYF. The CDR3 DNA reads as TGTGCCAGCAGCTTGGGGGACAGGGGGGGAACCTACGAGCAGTACTTC.